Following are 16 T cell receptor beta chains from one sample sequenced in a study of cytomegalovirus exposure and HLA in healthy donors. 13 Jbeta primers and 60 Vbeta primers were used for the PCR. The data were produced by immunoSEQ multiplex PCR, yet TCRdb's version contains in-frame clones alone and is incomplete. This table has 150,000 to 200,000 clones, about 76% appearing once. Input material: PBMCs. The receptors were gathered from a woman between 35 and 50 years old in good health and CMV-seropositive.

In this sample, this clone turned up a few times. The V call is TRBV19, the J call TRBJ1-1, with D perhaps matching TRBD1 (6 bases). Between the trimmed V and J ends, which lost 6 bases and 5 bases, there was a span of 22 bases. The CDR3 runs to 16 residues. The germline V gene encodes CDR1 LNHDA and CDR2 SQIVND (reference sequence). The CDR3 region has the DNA TGTGCCAGTAGCGGGGGGGCCAGGGCCATTGGTACTGAAGCTTTCTTT. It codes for CASSGGARAIGTEAFF.

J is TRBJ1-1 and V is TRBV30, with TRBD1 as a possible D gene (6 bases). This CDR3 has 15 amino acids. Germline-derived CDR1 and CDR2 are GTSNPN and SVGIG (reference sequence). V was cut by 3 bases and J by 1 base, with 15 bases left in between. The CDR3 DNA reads TGTGCCTGGAGCGACCGGGGGGCCCGGAACACTGAAGCTTTCTTT. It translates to CAWSDRGARNTEAFF.

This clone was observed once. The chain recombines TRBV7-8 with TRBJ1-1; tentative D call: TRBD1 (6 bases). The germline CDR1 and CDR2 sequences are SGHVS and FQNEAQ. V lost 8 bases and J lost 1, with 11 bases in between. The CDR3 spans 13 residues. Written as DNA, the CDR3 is TGTGCCAGCGTGTGGGGGCCGAACACTGAAGCTTTCTTT. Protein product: CASVWGPNTEAFF.

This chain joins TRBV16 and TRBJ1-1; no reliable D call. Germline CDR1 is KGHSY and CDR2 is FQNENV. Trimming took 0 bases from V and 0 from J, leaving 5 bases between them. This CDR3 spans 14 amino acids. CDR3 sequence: CASSQSTVNTEAFF. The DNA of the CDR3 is TGTGCCAGCAGCCAATCCACAGTGAACACTGAAGCTTTCTTT.

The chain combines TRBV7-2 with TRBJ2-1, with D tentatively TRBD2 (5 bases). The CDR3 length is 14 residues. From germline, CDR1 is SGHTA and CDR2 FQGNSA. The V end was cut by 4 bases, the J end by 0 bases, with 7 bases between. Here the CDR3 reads CASSSSLSYNEQFF. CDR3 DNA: TGTGCCAGCAGCTCTAGCCTCTCCTACAATGAGCAGTTCTTC.

The CDR3 region is CASSENEIGYTF. The CDR3 DNA is TGTGCCAGCAGTGAGAATGAGATTGGCTACACCTTC. The chain has TRBV2 and TRBJ1-2; D remains unclear. CDR1 and CDR2 from the germline V gene are SNHLY and FYNNEI. V dropped 3 bases and J dropped 7 bases, with 9 bases sitting between them. The CDR3 covers 12 residues. Full variable domain (remainder filled in from reference TRBV2 and TRBJ1-2): EPEVTQTPSHQVTQMGQEVILRCVPISNHLYFYWYRQILGQKVEFLVSFYNNEISEKSEIFDDQFSVERPDGSNFTLKIRSTKLEDSAMYFCASSENEIGYTFGSGTRLTVV.

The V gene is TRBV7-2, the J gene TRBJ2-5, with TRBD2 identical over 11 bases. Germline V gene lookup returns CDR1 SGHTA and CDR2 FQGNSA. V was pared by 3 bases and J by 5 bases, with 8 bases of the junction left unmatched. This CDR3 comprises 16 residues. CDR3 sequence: CASSFNSGGAGETQYF. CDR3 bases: TGTGCCAGCAGCTTTAATAGCGGGGGGGCCGGGGAGACCCAGTACTTC.

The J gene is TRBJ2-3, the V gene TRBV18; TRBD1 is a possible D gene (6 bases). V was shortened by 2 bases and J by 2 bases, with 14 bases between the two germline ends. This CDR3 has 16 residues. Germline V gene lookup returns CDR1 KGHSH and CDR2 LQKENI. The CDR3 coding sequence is TGTGCCAGCTCACCAAGACCGGGACAATACACAGATACGCAGTATTTT. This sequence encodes CASSPRPGQYTDTQYF.

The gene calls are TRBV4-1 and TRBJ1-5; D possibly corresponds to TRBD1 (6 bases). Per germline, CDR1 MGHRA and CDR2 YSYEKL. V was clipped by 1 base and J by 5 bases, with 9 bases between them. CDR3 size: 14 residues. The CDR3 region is CASSQVAGDQPQHF. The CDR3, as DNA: TGCGCCAGCAGCCAAGTGGCAGGGGATCAGCCCCAGCATTTT.

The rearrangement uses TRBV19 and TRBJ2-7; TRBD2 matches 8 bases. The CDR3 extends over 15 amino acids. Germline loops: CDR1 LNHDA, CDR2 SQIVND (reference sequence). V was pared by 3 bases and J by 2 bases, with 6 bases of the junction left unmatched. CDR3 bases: TGTGCCAGTAGTATGTTAGCGGGGCCCACCTACGAGCAGTACTTC. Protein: CASSMLAGPTYEQYF.

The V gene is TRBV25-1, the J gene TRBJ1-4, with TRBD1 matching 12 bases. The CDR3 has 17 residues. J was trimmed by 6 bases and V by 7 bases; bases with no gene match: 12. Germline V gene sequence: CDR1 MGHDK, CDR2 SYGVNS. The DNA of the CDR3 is TGTGCCAGCACCCGAAAGGGGACAGGGGGCAGTTATGAAAAACTGTTTTTT. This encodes CASTRKGTGGSYEKLFF.

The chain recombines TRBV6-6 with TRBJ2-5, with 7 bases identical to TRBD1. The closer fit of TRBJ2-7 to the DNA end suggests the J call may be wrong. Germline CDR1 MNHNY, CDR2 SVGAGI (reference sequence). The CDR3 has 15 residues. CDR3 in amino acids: CASSPTGPRDYEQYF. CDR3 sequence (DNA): TGTGCCAGCAGTCCGACAGGGCCTAGAGACTACGAGCAGTACTTC.

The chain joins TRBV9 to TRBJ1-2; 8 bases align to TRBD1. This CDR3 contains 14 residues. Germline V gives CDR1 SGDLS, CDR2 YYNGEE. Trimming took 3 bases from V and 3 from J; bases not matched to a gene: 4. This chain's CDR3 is CASSAGQGDYGYTF. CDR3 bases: TGTGCCAGCAGCGCCGGACAGGGCGACTATGGCTACACCTTC.

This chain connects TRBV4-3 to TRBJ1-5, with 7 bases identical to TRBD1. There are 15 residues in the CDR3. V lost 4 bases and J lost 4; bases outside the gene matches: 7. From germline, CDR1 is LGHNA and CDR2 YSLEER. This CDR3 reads CASSRNRGGNQPQHF. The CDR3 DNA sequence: TGCGCCAGCAGCCGTAACAGGGGCGGGAATCAGCCCCAGCATTTT.

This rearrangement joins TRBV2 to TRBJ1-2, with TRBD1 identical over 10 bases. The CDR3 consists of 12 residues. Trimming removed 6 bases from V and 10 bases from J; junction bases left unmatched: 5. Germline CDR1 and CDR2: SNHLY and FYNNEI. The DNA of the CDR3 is TGTGCCAGCAGAGCAGACAGGGGGCACTACACCTTC. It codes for CASRADRGHYTF.

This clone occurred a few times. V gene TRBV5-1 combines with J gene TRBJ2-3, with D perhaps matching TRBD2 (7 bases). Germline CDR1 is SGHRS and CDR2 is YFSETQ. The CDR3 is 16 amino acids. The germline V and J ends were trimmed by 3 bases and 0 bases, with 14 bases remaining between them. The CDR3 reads CASSSGGLRSTDTQYF. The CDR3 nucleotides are TGCGCCAGCAGCTCCGGGGGGCTCCGAAGCACAGATACGCAGTATTTT.